Listed below are T cell receptor beta chains from one sample, sequenced in a study of PD-L1 blockade in urothelial cancer. Produced via immunoSEQ multiplex PCR; TCRdb's table is partial and in-frame only. The sample includes about 84,000 clones, over 80% of them seen just once. This specimen consisted of PBMCs, obtained around atezolizumab (anti-PD-L1) treatment. These receptors were taken from a man between 65 and 85 years old with urothelial cancer. Each CDR3 is given with its conserved first and last residue.

j_call v_call cdr3_aa
TRBJ2-1 TRBV19 CASSAHRGRGLNEQFF
TRBJ2-3 TRBV5-1 CASSLGGLSTDTQYF
TRBJ2-7 TRBV10-3 CAIGQYRGTAYEQYF
TRBJ1-4 TRBV28 CASRARTGGGNEKLFF
TRBJ2-3 TRBV4-3 CASSQGPSGGSTDTQYF
TRBJ1-6 TRBV6-6 CASSDGTGSSPLHF
TRBJ1-4 TRBV28 CASSPVTGPATNEKLFF
TRBJ1-4 TRBV5-6 CASGQGVLLNEKLFF
TRBJ2-2 TRBV18 CASSPRRDIPPGELFF
TRBJ2-7 TRBV28 CASTPSGQGYEQYF
TRBJ1-4 TRBV6-5 CASSSPNLGANEKLFF
TRBJ2-7 TRBV18 CASSPYGAGTASYEQYF
TRBJ2-3 TRBV6-5 CATAGTSASTDTQYF
TRBJ1-5 TRBV10-3 CAITGSEDQPQHF
TRBJ1-1 TRBV25-1 CASSPQGRGTEAFF
TRBJ2-1 TRBV7-2 CASSDPLAYEQFF
TRBJ1-1 TRBV18 CASSPRDREAFF
TRBJ1-4 TRBV14 CASSQDVRYNEKLFF
TRBJ2-7 TRBV11-2 CASSLSPSGRASNEQYF
TRBJ1-2 TRBV30 CAWMGQGNYGYTF
TRBJ1-2 TRBV5-1 CASNGLGGSDYGYTF
TRBJ1-1 TRBV7-8 CASSSRSQTRAEAFF
TRBJ1-3 TRBV30 CAWSRQGDFGNTIYF
TRBJ2-2 TRBV7-9 CASSLLSGRRAGELFF
TRBJ1-2 TRBV29-1 CSVTEDSYGYTF
TRBJ1-4 TRBV7-9 CASSLVPDGEGKLFF
TRBJ1-6 TRBV2 CASRDTNNSPLHF
TRBJ2-6 TRBV19 CASSSTGVGANVLTF
TRBJ2-5 TRBV18 CASSPRRRGLQETQYF
TRBJ2-4 TRBV28 CASSSPSLAKNIQYF
TRBJ1-4 TRBV2 CASSVRLREKLFF
TRBJ2-5 TRBV4-3 CASSQDRVGATQYF
TRBJ2-7 TRBV7-9 CASSPYSDRDYEQYF
TRBJ2-2 TRBV7-8 CANGDRSNTGELFF
TRBJ2-7 TRBV9 CASSVGGDLYEQYF
TRBJ2-7 TRBV19 CASSTRLAGDEQYF
TRBJ2-1 TRBV19 CASSIGTGKSSYNEQFF
TRBJ2-7 TRBV5-6 CASSKTGTLYEQYF
TRBJ2-2 TRBV2 CASSDRVGTGELFF
TRBJ1-1 TRBV2 CASRGTAGEGTEAFF
TRBJ2-7 TRBV5-4 CASSSPGQGMSYEQYF
TRBJ2-7 TRBV6-4 CASSDGTGFKQYF
TRBJ1-1 TRBV2 CASNGQGGTEAFF
TRBJ2-7 TRBV5-6 CASSFTGGGEQYF
TRBJ2-7 TRBV7-9 CASSPSSYEQYF
TRBJ2-2 TRBV19 CASRPQGAPGELFF
TRBJ1-1 TRBV11-3 CASSLVRGGNTEAFF
TRBJ1-1 TRBV18 CASSPPAGGGNTEAFF
TRBJ1-2 TRBV6-5 CASSTAARIYGYTF
TRBJ1-2 TRBV19 CASSILAAGNYGYTF
TRBJ2-7 TRBV2 CASSEQGPSYEQYF
TRBJ2-7 TRBV29-1 CSVSRQFEGDEQYF
TRBJ1-1 TRBV9 CASSPRDRANTEAFF
TRBJ2-2 TRBV5-1 CASSQGLGNTGELFF